The 4 T cell receptor beta chains below come from one sample, sequenced in a study of CD8+ T cells in alopecia areata. In each case, RNA was isolated and then reverse transcribed into cDNA as the sequencing template. This table comes from immunoSEQ multiplex PCR, and its TCRdb copy is limited to in-frame clones, with some not included. The table includes about 300,000 clones, 58% detected once. The sample's treatment: oral pan-JAK inhibitor, 5-10 mg twice daily. The source material was CD4+ T cells sorted from blood, sampled at week 24, from a patient treated with tofacitinib. These receptors were taken from a human donor with alopecia areata.

This clone was detected a few times. The rearrangement links TRBV5-1 to TRBJ1-1, with unresolved D. The CDR3 sequence is 13 residues long. CDR1 SGHRS and CDR2 YFSETQ come from the germline V gene. The V end lost 0 bases, the J end lost 4 bases, and 7 bases lay between the germline ends. CDR3 sequence: CASSLEVGTEAFF. The DNA of the CDR3 is TGCGCCAGCAGCTTGGAGGTGGGCACTGAAGCTTTCTTT.

This clone has only a few counts. The V call is TRBV11-2, the J call TRBJ2-1; TRBD1 matches 10 bases. Germline CDR1 and CDR2: SGHAT and FQNNGV. After removal of 7 bases from V and 5 bases from J, the junction contained 2 bases not matched to a gene. The CDR3 runs to 13 residues. This chain's CDR3 is CASNDRGHNEQFF. The CDR3, as DNA: TGTGCCAGCAACGACAGGGGGCACAATGAGCAGTTCTTC.

V gene TRBV29-1 combines with J gene TRBJ2-7; the D gene is possibly TRBD2 (5 bases). Germline-derived CDR1 and CDR2 are SQVTM and ANQGSEA. The V end was cut by 6 bases, the J end by 3 bases, with 27 bases between. The CDR3 length is 17 residues. The DNA for the CDR3 is TGCAGCGTGCCCAAAGATCCTGATCTCCTCGGGGACTACGAGCAGTACTTC. This encodes CSVPKDPDLLGDYEQYF.

The chain links TRBV6-5 to TRBJ2-1; 10 nucleotides match TRBD1. V lost 2 bases and J lost 3; bases outside the gene matches: 1. From germline, CDR1 is MNHEY and CDR2 SVGAGI. CDR3 size: 15 residues. DNA for the CDR3: TGTGCCAGCAGTTACAGGACAGGGGGCTACAATGAGCAGTTCTTC. Translation gives CASSYRTGGYNEQFF.